The 16 T cell receptor beta chains below come from one sample, sequenced in a study of T cells after posttransplantation cyclophosphamide. Sequencing was performed with immunoSEQ multiplex PCR; in TCRdb, only in-frame clones are kept and a portion is missing. The sample includes 25,000 to 35,000 clones, none of them occurring once. Specimen: PBMCs. These receptors all stem from a young woman in good health and a related stem cell transplant donor.

This clone was seen repeatedly, ten times or more. The chain recombines TRBV6-1 with TRBJ1-2; tentative D call: TRBD1 (5 bases). The CDR3 is made up of 12 amino acids. Germline V CDR1 and CDR2: MNHNS, SASEGT. The V end lost 2 bases, the J end lost 8 bases, and 9 bases lay between the germline ends. In DNA form, the CDR3 reads TGTGCCAGCAGTGAACAGGGTAGAGGCTACACCTTC. Amino acids: CASSEQGRGYTF.

This clone was counted ten times or more. The chain links TRBV4-2 to TRBJ2-1; 9 bases align to TRBD1. V trimming: 0 bases; J trimming: 4 bases; junction bases outside the gene matches: 4. Germline assignment: CDR1 LGHNA and CDR2 YNFKEQ. The CDR3 spans 16 residues. CDR3 in amino acids: CASSQEYRGLYNEQFF. The CDR3 DNA is TGTGCCAGCAGCCAAGAGTACAGGGGGCTATACAATGAGCAGTTCTTC.

In its sample, this clone was seen many times. The rearrangement links TRBV6-5 to TRBJ1-6; D gene unclear. The CDR3 is 15 residues long. Germline V lookup: CDR1 MNHEY, CDR2 SVGAGI. V shed 0 bases and J shed 10 bases, with 13 bases lying between them. CDR3 region: CASSYSKPAMSPLHF. As DNA, the CDR3 is TGTGCCAGCAGTTACTCGAAGCCTGCCATGTCACCCCTCCACTTT.

This clone was found many times. The V gene is TRBV10-1, the J gene TRBJ2-3, with 8 bases identical to TRBD2. CDR3 size: 15 residues. With 5 bases clipped from V and 0 bases from J, the junction kept 4 bases outside the gene matches. Looked up from germline, CDR1 is WNHNN and CDR2 is SYGVQD (reference sequence). The CDR3 nucleotides read TGCGCCAGCAGTATTAGCGGGGCTAGCACAGATACGCAGTATTTT. Protein product: CASSISGASTDTQYF.

In this sample, this clone turned up many times. The chain has TRBV5-8 and TRBJ2-1, with 7 bases that match TRBD2. There are 18 residues in the CDR3. The germline gives CDR1 SGHTS, CDR2 YDEGEE. V shed 7 bases, J shed 5 bases, and the junction held 21 bases outside the gene matches. This CDR3 is CASPEGRVKNRFDNEQFF. CDR3 nucleotide sequence: TGTGCCAGCCCCGAGGGGAGGGTCAAAAACCGATTTGACAATGAGCAGTTCTTC.

This clone was detected ten times or more. This chain connects TRBV18 to TRBJ1-1; 9 bases line up with TRBD1. Germline loops: CDR1 KGHSH, CDR2 LQKENI. The V segment lost 0 bases and the J segment 1 base; nucleotides outside the gene matches: 6. The CDR3 consists of 17 residues. The CDR3 DNA reads TGTGCCAGCTCACCACCCGGACAGGGGCTATGGAACACTGAAGCTTTCTTT. Protein sequence: CASSPPGQGLWNTEAFF.

The chain joins TRBV28 to TRBJ1-5, with 7 positions matching TRBD1. V lost 6 bases to trimming and J lost 1 base; unmatched junction nucleotides: 6. Germline V lookup: CDR1 MDHEN, CDR2 SYDVKM. The length of the CDR3 is 15 residues. The CDR3 region is CASSLRGQSNQPQHF. The DNA for the CDR3 is TGTGCCAGCAGCCTTAGGGGACAGAGCAATCAGCCCCAGCATTTT.

There are many counts of this clone. The V and J genes are TRBV4-3 and TRBJ2-1; 7 nucleotides line up with TRBD2. Germline assignment: CDR1 LGHNA and CDR2 YSLEER. CDR3 length: 18 amino acids. The ends lost 2 bases at V and 1 base at J; junction bases unmatched: 11. CDR3 sequence reads: CASSQNPTGRGSYNEQFF. The DNA of the CDR3 is TGCGCCAGCAGCCAAAACCCGACGGGGCGGGGGTCCTACAATGAGCAGTTCTTC.

Many counts were recorded for this clone. The rearrangement links TRBV6-4 to TRBJ2-3, with 8 bases lining up with TRBD2. The germline CDR1 and CDR2 sequences are MRHNA and SNTAGT. V dropped 6 bases and J dropped 3; count of bases not matched to a gene: 8. The CDR3 spans 15 residues. CDR3: CASSLSGGSTDTQYF. CDR3 nucleotides: TGTGCCAGCAGCTTGAGCGGGGGATCGACAGATACGCAGTATTTT.

This clone was seen ten or more times. The chain recombines TRBV7-2 with TRBJ2-7, with D possibly being TRBD1 (6 bases). The ends were cut back, 6 bases at V and 1 base at J, with 16 bases in the middle. CDR3 length: 15 residues. CDR1 is SGHTA and CDR2 is FQGNSA in the germline V gene. CDR3 coding DNA: TGTGCCAGCAGGCTTACAGGGTCCTTTTCCTACGAGCAGTACTTC. It translates to CASRLTGSFSYEQYF.

The rearrangement joins TRBV12-3 or TRBV12-4 to TRBJ1-4; TRBD1 might be the D (6 bases). The V gene lost 6 bases and the J gene lost 2 bases, with 10 bases spanning the gap. The CDR3 is made up of 14 amino acids. The CDR3 DNA reads TGTGCCAGCAGCCATCAGGGGACTAATGAAAAACTGTTTTTT. Translated: CASSHQGTNEKLFF.

This clone has a count of ten or more. The chain carries TRBV5-1 and TRBJ2-5; D is undetermined. Between the trimmed V and J ends, which lost 3 bases and 6 bases, there was a span of 6 bases. The CDR3 consists of 11 residues. Germline CDR1 is SGHRS and CDR2 is YFSETQ. The CDR3 DNA is TGCGCCAGCAGCTCCGAGCAGACCCAGTACTTC. It yields the protein CASSSEQTQYF.

This clone appeared many times. This rearrangement joins TRBV5-1 to TRBJ1-2; D gene ambiguous. Trimming removed 4 bases at V and 4 bases at J, with 11 bases between. CDR1 SGHRS and CDR2 YFSETQ come from the germline V gene. The CDR3 runs to 13 residues. The CDR3 is CASSQISPYGYTF. In DNA form, the CDR3 reads TGCGCCAGCAGCCAAATTTCCCCCTATGGCTACACCTTC.

This clone has a handful of counts. The J gene is TRBJ2-7, the V gene TRBV6-1; 10 bases line up with TRBD1. The CDR3 has 14 residues. The germline V gene encodes CDR1 MNHNS and CDR2 SASEGT. The trim removed 5 bases at V and 6 bases at J, leaving 7 bases unmatched. The CDR3 nucleotides read TGTGCCAGCAGTCACCCCGGGACAGGGGTCGAGCAGTACTTC. It is translated as CASSHPGTGVEQYF.

This clone was counted only a few times. This chain uses TRBV24-1 with TRBJ2-5; weak D call: TRBD2 (5 bases). Trimming stripped 4 bases from V and 0 bases from J, with 5 bases between. The CDR3 covers 13 residues. Per germline, CDR1 KGHDR and CDR2 SFDVKD. The CDR3 region has the DNA TGTGCCACCAGTGAAGCGGACCAAGAGACCCAGTACTTC. This translates into CATSEADQETQYF.

This clone was seen many times. The chain is built from TRBV19 and TRBJ1-2; the D gene is possibly TRBD1 (5 bases). Trimming removed 7 bases at V and 4 bases at J, with 16 bases between. CDR3 length: 14 amino acids. From germline, CDR1 is LNHDA and CDR2 SQIVND (reference sequence). CDR3 protein: CASTQSLQGYGYTF. CDR3 DNA sequence: TGTGCCAGTACCCAGTCGTTGCAGGGCTATGGCTACACCTTC.